The clone carrying this T cell receptor (beta chain) was counted only a few times. What it binds is unknown. Researchers attached unique molecular identifiers to individual cDNA molecules. One entry per CDR3 protein, called by TCRdb with MiXCR from the 5' RACE reads. The table records about 100,000 distinct CDR3 sequences, 13% of them present only once. This specimen comes from a study of early T cells in non-severe SARS-CoV-2 infection. Study information: Chains were not paired, and sequencing was done on bulk RNA from unsorted whole blood.

The V gene end was trimmed by 2 bases and the J gene end by 9 bases; junction bases not matched to a gene: 19. This CDR3 has 19 amino acids. General study points: Matching with VDJdb favored anti-spike CD8 responses (missing private and CD4 specificities).

The sample consisted of whole blood. This clonotype was obtained from an adult who was a healthcare worker with PCR-confirmed SARS-CoV-2 infection or an uninfected control (not recorded which). The rearrangement links TRBV12-3 or TRBV12-4 to TRBJ1-4; 9 bases map to TRBD1. The CDR3 nucleotides are TGTGCCAGCAGTTTAAGCTTCCCGGGACAGGGTCGCGGTGGGAAAAAACTGTTTTTT. It encodes CASSLSFPGQGRGGKKLFF.